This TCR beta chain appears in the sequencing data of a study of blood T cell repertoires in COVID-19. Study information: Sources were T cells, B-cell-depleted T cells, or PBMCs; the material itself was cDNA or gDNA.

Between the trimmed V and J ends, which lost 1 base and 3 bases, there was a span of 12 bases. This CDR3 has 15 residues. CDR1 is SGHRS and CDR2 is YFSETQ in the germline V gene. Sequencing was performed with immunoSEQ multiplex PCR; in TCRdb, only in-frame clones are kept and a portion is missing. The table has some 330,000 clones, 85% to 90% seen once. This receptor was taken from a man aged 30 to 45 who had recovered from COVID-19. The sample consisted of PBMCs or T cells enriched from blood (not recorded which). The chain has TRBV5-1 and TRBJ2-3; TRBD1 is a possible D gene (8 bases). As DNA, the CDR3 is TGCGCCAGCAGCTTGAACAGGGGGGGGACAGATACGCAGTATTTT. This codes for CASSLNRGGTDTQYF.